This TCR beta chain was observed in a study of tumor and adjacent non-tumor tissue in lung cancer (dated by TCRdb to the late 2010s). Concerning the study at large: Patients with adenocarcinoma (about twelve), squamous cell carcinoma (2) and small cell lung cancer (1) were included in the cohort. Sequencing generated a total of 125,075,908 productive TCRbeta reads, averaging roughly 4.2 million reads per sample. The study compared bulk TCRbeta repertoires between lung tumor tissue and matched distant non-tumor lung tissue from fewer than 19 lung cancer patients. The 15 enrolled patients, of whom around 10 were men and 5 were women, were aged about 31 to 85 years and were diagnosed with TNM stage I to III disease. A few dozen paired specimens, one tumor and one normal lung sample per patient, were profiled by TCRbeta CDR3 sequencing.

Study-wide findings and limitations: Only around 16 patients were in the cohort, and the authors stated that larger samples and more detailed clinical data are needed. TCR diversity was significantly higher in younger patients, and higher tumor TCR diversity was associated with shorter overall and disease-free survival. Because peripheral blood was not sequenced, the blood TCRbeta repertoires of the lung cancer patients in the study went unexamined. The top 100 clones made up a significantly larger cumulative share of the repertoire in normal lung than in tumor tissue. Tumor tissue showed significantly greater TCR diversity (inverse Simpson) than normal lung tissue (roughly 430 vs 170, P = 0.0075, Mann-Whitney U test). Neither the sequencing platform nor unique molecular identifiers are mentioned in the methods.

A note on this clonotype: The clone's antigen remains unknown. The junction departs from the called germline gene at one end, perhaps through a read error.

From cysteine to phenylalanine, the CDR3 is 15 amino acids long. The DNA shown is the 45-base CDR3, in frame from base 1. Based on the germline V gene, the CDR1 and CDR2 sequences are MNHEY and SVGAGI. RNA was isolated from bulk, unsorted tissue, and RNA quality was assessed with a NanoDrop ND-1000 and an Agilent 2100. For the normal lung samples, distant non-tumor tissue was collected more than 3 cm away from the tumor edge. All donors had newly diagnosed lung cancer, had not received prior chemotherapy, and were admitted for thoracic surgery in China between August and November 2014. Patients who had received previous radiotherapy or chemotherapy, or who had another concurrent cancer, were excluded from the study. Pieces of surgical tissue measuring about 1-2.3 cm3 were kept in RNAlater solution and held at -80 degrees C until needed. Library preparation was by multiplex PCR. This sample was sequenced with an Illumina HiSeq 2500. Following protocols modified from ARM-PCR, the researchers constructed TCRbeta libraries through three rounds of nested PCR with primers (Table S4). Before sequencing, PCR products in the 200-500 bp range were cut out of the gel and cleaned up using the QIAquick gel extraction kit. As for the original processing: Trimmomatic was used to clean the reads, FLASH was used to merge the reads into complete CDR3 sequences, and MiTCR was used to assign the reads to V(D)J germline segments. VDJtools was used to compute clonal diversity as the inverse Simpson's index. Productive reads were defined as in-frame sequences without a premature stop codon. TCRdb reprocessed the public reads (quality trimming at Q25 with fastp, clone calling with MiXCR) and kept in-frame beta chains. A single entry per CDR3 protein holds the most common genes and DNA from its merged rows. The V and J calls come from TCRdb's annotation, not from the publication. The sample table holds fewer than 90,000 distinct CDR3 sequences, of which about 77% were seen once. 21% of the sample is taken by the ten largest.

This receptor was identified in a woman between 50 and 59 years old with non-small cell lung cancer. The V and J genes are TRBV6-5 and TRBJ2-7; 7 middle bases align to TRBD2. Input material: distant non-tumor lung tissue. The nucleotide sequence is given as TGTGCCAGCAGTTACAAGTGGGAGGGGCCATACGAACAGTACTTC. This codes for CASSYKWEGPYEQYF.